The sequence of this T cell receptor beta chain was determined in a study of T cell responses to AZD1222 COVID-19 vaccine. Clones were read by immunoSEQ multiplex PCR, and TCRdb kept only the in-frame ones, dropping some. The sample comprises about 82,000 clones, about 93% of which are singletons, and roughly 3.1% rests with the top ten. The CDR3 consists of 14 residues. Germline trimming cut 5 bases from V and 9 bases from J; bases unmatched to any gene: 6. Germline CDR1 LGHDT, CDR2 YNNKEL (reference sequence). The genes are TRBV3-1 (or the pseudogene TRBV3-2) and TRBJ1-6, with 8 bases that match TRBD1. The sequence was obtained from an adult who received the AZD1222 COVID-19 vaccine. Sample: peripheral blood, taken 28 days after the second AZD1222 dose. The CDR3 loop reads CASSSQGDGSPLHF. In DNA, the CDR3 is TGTGCCAGCAGCTCACAGGGGGACGGTTCACCCCTCCACTTT.